These 23 T cell receptor beta chains share one sample of origin, sequenced in a study of molecular identifiers for immune sequencing clone quantification. In TCRdb, the PCR reads were re-called with MiXCR into one record per CDR3 protein. The sample holds roughly 320,000 distinct CDR3 sequences, about a quarter seen once. Input material: naive CD8+ T cells from blood, with Jurkat cell RNA spiked in. Specified subset: FACS-sorted CD8+CD4-CCR7+CD45RA+ naive T cells. Receptors were obtained from a human donor in good health. Some libraries in this study had Jurkat cell RNA spiked in.

With regard to this clonotype: A much bigger clone sits one base away, suggesting this may be a read error. This is likely a read error, given that the CDR3 carries no conserved phenylalanine or tryptophan at its end. The genes are TRBV7-2 and TRBJ2-3, with D perhaps matching TRBD2 (6 bases). V was pared by 5 bases and J by 5 bases, with 17 bases between. The CDR3 spans 15 residues. Germline V gene data show CDR1 as SGHTA and CDR2 as FQGNSA. The CDR3 is CASSETGLILDTQYL. The CDR3 DNA sequence: TGTGCCAGCAGCGAGACGGGACTCATTTTAGATACGCAGTATTTA.

This clonotype occurred a few times. The chain has TRBV12-3 or TRBV12-4 and TRBJ2-3; D is unclear. The CDR3 loop spans 14 amino acids. The V end was cut by 5 bases, the J end by 4 bases, with 13 bases between. The DNA for the CDR3 is TGTGCCAGCAGTCAGCCCAACACGGCAGATACGCAGTATTTT. It is translated as CASSQPNTADTQYF.

Regarding this clonotype: The conserved closing phenylalanine or tryptophan is absent in this CDR3, likely reflecting a read error. The chain joins TRBV7-2 to TRBJ2-7; D is unresolved. Germline values: CDR1 SGHTA, CDR2 FQGNSA. The V gene lost 4 bases and the J gene lost 3 bases, with 10 bases spanning the gap. This CDR3 contains 13 residues. The CDR3 sequence: CASSSTKGYEQYI. In DNA form, the CDR3 reads TGTGCCAGCAGCTCAACGAAGGGCTACGAGCAGTACATC.

This clonotype showed up just a few times. V usage is TRBV19 and J usage is TRBJ1-5; maybe TRBD1 (6 bases). The CDR3 runs 16 residues. Germline CDR1 LNHDA, CDR2 SQIVND (reference sequence). The V end lost 5 bases, the J end lost 0 bases, and 14 bases lay between the germline ends. CDR3 coding DNA: TGTGCCAGTAGTGACCCAGGGGAGTATAGCAATCAGCCCCAGCATTTT. Translating gives CASSDPGEYSNQPQHF.

At least ten counts were recorded for this clonotype. The V call is TRBV24-1, the J call TRBJ2-7, with D perhaps matching TRBD1 (5 bases). Germline V gene sequence: CDR1 KGHDR, CDR2 SFDVKD. This CDR3 has 13 amino acids. Trimming left V 5 bases short and J 3 bases short, with 10 bases between. CDR3 DNA: TGTGCCACCAGTGGCACAGGCGGCTACGAGCAGTACTTC. Translated: CATSGTGGYEQYF.

On this clonotype itself: Since a much larger clone is just one base distant, this may be a read error. The rearrangement uses TRBV28 and TRBJ1-1; D uncertain. This CDR3 is 14 amino acids long. Germline lookup yields CDR1 MDHEN and CDR2 SYDVKM. CDR3 in DNA: TGTGCCAGCAGTTTATCTGGGTACGGAACTGAAGCTCTCTTT. Translating gives CASSLSGYGTEALF.

This clonotype was observed many times. This chain links TRBV20-1 with TRBJ1-1, with a tentative D call TRBD1 (6 bases). Germline V gene lookup returns CDR1 DFQATT and CDR2 SNEGSKA (reference sequence). V was shortened by 2 bases and J by 4 bases, with 11 bases between the two germline ends. There are 13 residues in the CDR3. The chain's CDR3 is CSARWGGGTEAFF. The CDR3 DNA reads TGCAGTGCTAGATGGGGGGGCGGCACTGAAGCTTTCTTT.

This clonotype came up a few times. The chain is built from TRBV27 and TRBJ2-7; the D gene is possibly TRBD1 (5 bases). Germline V gives CDR1 MNHEY, CDR2 SMNVEV (reference sequence). This CDR3 contains 14 residues. V was cut by 0 bases and J by 4 bases, with 10 bases left in between. The CDR3 spells CASSLSAGWYEQYF. CDR3 nucleotide sequence: TGTGCCAGCAGTTTATCGGCAGGGTGGTACGAGCAGTACTTC.

There are many counts of this clonotype. The genes are TRBV4-3 and TRBJ2-7, with D perhaps matching TRBD1 or TRBD2 (6 bases each). This CDR3 region has 15 residues. The germline CDR1 and CDR2 sequences are LGHNA and YSLEER. The ends were cut back, 3 bases at V and 4 bases at J, with 16 bases in the middle. The CDR3 DNA is TGCGCCAGCAGCCAGGACCGAGGGGGAGGTTACGAGCAGTACTTC. This codes for CASSQDRGGGYEQYF.

This rearrangement joins TRBV20-1 to TRBJ1-1, with D maybe TRBD1 (5 bases). This CDR3 is built from 13 residues. Germline V gene lookup returns CDR1 DFQATT and CDR2 SNEGSKA (reference sequence). In nucleotides, the CDR3 is TGCAGCGGAGAGGGGTCTATGAACACTGAAGCTTTCTTT. Residues: CSGEGSMNTEAFF.

The V call is TRBV28, the J call TRBJ1-5, with 8 bases fitting TRBD1. The CDR3 sequence is 16 residues long. The germline V gene encodes CDR1 MDHEN and CDR2 SYDVKM. V trimming: 6 bases; J trimming: 5 bases; junction bases outside the gene matches: 12. CDR3 DNA: TGTGCCAGCAGCCCCCAGGCAGGGGGCGGCGATCAGCCCCAGCATTTT. Its protein product is CASSPQAGGGDQPQHF. Together with reference TRBV28 and TRBJ1-5, the CDR3 gives the full variable domain: DVKVTQSSRYLVKRTGEKVFLECVQDMDHENMFWYRQDPGLGLRLIYFSYDVKMKEKGDIPEGYSVSREKKERFSLILESASTNQTSMYLCASSPQAGGGDQPQHFGDGTRLSIL.

The chain couples TRBV7-2 to TRBJ2-3, with 8 bases matching TRBD2. V was clipped by 11 bases and J by 10 bases; unmatched bases: 20. The CDR3 totals 15 residues. Germline V gene data show CDR1 as SGHTA and CDR2 as FQGNSA. DNA of the CDR3: TGTGCCGGCGGCTTAGTTGCGGGGGGCACGGGTGCGCAGTATTTT. Its protein product is CAGGLVAGGTGAQYF.

As to this clonotype: A read error may explain this, as a much larger clone is one base away. The chain has TRBV7-2 and TRBJ1-5, with D tentatively TRBD1 (5 bases). CDR1 and CDR2 from the germline V gene are SGHTA and FQGNSA. The CDR3 length is 14 residues. Trimming took 3 bases from V and 7 from J, leaving 13 bases between them. The DNA of the CDR3 is TGTGCCAGCAGCTTCTCAGGGATCAGCCAGCCCCAGCATTTT. Its protein product is CASSFSGISQPQHF.

The sample holds many counts of this clonotype. The CDR3 region is CASSHSTLRGYTF. CDR3 nucleotide sequence: TGTGCCAGCAGCCATTCCACCCTGCGGGGCTACACCTTC. This chain connects TRBV2 to TRBJ1-2; no clear D gene. The CDR3 extends over 13 amino acids. Germline V gives CDR1 SNHLY, CDR2 FYNNEI. V lost 6 bases and J 8 bases, leaving 16 bases between the germline ends.

This clonotype was recorded a few times. One base away lies a much larger clone, so this may be a sequencing read error. CDR3: CASSYWNTEAFF. In DNA form, the CDR3 reads TGTGCCAGCAGTTACTGGAACACTGAAGCTTTCTTT. The rearrangement joins TRBV6-2 or TRBV6-3 to TRBJ1-1, with D uncertain. The CDR3 sequence is 12 residues long. Germline CDR1 is MNHEY and CDR2 is SVGEGT. The V end lost 1 base, the J end lost 1 base, and 1 base lay between the germline ends.

This clonotype was detected a few times. The chain carries TRBV7-3 and TRBJ2-5, with 10 bases matching TRBD1. The CDR3 contains 15 residues. The V segment lost 6 bases and the J segment 6 bases; nucleotides outside the gene matches: 10. Germline CDR1 is SGHTA and CDR2 is FQGTGA. CDR3 residues: CASSSVPGQGQTQYF. The CDR3 DNA reads TGTGCCAGCAGTTCAGTCCCGGGACAGGGGCAGACCCAGTACTTC.

This clonotype was counted between two and nine times. V usage is TRBV5-5 and J usage is TRBJ2-7; 10 bases align to TRBD1. Losses at the gene ends were 5 bases for V and 0 bases for J; bases not matched to a gene: 14. The germline gives CDR1 SGHKS, CDR2 YYEKEE (reference sequence). This CDR3 has 18 amino acids. As DNA, the CDR3 is TGTGCCAGCAGGCCCAGGACAGGGGGAGAGGGATCCTCCTACGAGCAGTACTTC. This sequence encodes CASRPRTGGEGSSYEQYF.

Concerning this clonotype: One base away lies a much larger clone, so this may be a sequencing read error. CDR3 sequence reads: CASSGTRTLDTRYF. CDR3 nucleotide sequence: TGTGCCAGCAGTGGAACTCGGACCCTAGATACGCGGTATTTT. The chain has TRBV6-2 or TRBV6-3 and TRBJ2-3; D not certain. This CDR3 has 14 amino acids. Germline V gene sequence: CDR1 MNHEY, CDR2 SVGEGT.

This clonotype was detected ten times or more. This rearrangement joins TRBV5-6 to TRBJ2-5; D perhaps matches TRBD1 (5 bases). V was pared by 1 base and J by 9 bases, with 16 bases between. CDR1 is SGHDT and CDR2 is YYEEEE in the germline V gene. The CDR3 length is 14 residues. This CDR3 is CASSLKTDGLPQYF. The DNA of the CDR3 is TGTGCCAGCAGCTTGAAGACAGACGGGTTGCCCCAGTACTTC.

V gene TRBV2 combines with J gene TRBJ2-5, with a tentative D call TRBD1 (6 bases). The ends were cut back, 9 bases at V and 3 bases at J, with 17 bases in the middle. The CDR3 runs 14 residues. CDR1 and CDR2 from the germline V gene are SNHLY and FYNNEI. The CDR3 DNA reads TGTGCCAGGACCGTACAGGGAACGAAAGAGACCCAGTACTTC. Translating gives CARTVQGTKETQYF.

This clonotype occurred many times. The rearrangement links TRBV20-1 to TRBJ1-4, with 7 bases lining up with TRBD1. The germline gives CDR1 DFQATT, CDR2 SNEGSKA (reference sequence). Trimming removed 6 bases from V and 0 bases from J; junction bases left unmatched: 7. This CDR3 region has 15 residues. This CDR3 is CSAEAGTATNEKLFF. Here the CDR3 DNA reads TGCAGTGCCGAGGCCGGGACAGCAACTAATGAAAAACTGTTTTTT.

This clonotype appeared a few times. The chain is built from TRBV11-2 and TRBJ2-1, with a weak D call TRBD1 (6 bases). The germline V gene has CDR1 SGHAT and CDR2 FQNNGV. V lost 4 bases, J lost 6 bases, and 13 bases lay in between. This CDR3 is built from 14 residues. CDR3 protein: CASSSIGGSNEQFF. CDR3 coding DNA: TGTGCCAGCAGCTCAATTGGGGGCTCCAATGAGCAGTTCTTC.

The table lists this clonotype with many counts. This chain connects TRBV29-1 to TRBJ2-3, with D possibly TRBD2 on 6 matching bases. The germline V and J ends were trimmed by 5 bases and 2 bases, with 17 bases remaining between them. CDR1 and CDR2 from the germline V gene are SQVTM and ANQGSEA. This CDR3 has 15 amino acids. DNA of the CDR3: TGCAGCGTTAAGGGTTGGGGGGAAGCCACAGATACGCAGTATTTT. Protein: CSVKGWGEATDTQYF.